What follows is one TCR beta chain and its context. The entry originates in a study of blood T cell repertoires in COVID-19. Libraries were prepared by immunoSEQ multiplex PCR; TCRdb keeps only in-frame clonotypes and omits some of them. The table records about 480,000 clones, roughly nine tenths of them present only once. Material for sequencing was PBMCs or T cells enriched from blood (not recorded which). This clonotype was sampled from a woman aged 55-69 years who had recovered from COVID-19.

The CDR3 sequence: CASSLARGATGANVLTF. The CDR3 DNA follows: TGTGCCAGCAGCTTAGCGCGGGGGGCGACCGGGGCCAACGTCCTGACTTTC. The chain has TRBV7-2 and TRBJ2-6, with 8 bases identical to TRBD2. Germline V lookup: CDR1 SGHTA, CDR2 FQGNSA. The CDR3 sequence is 17 residues long. Unmatched junction bases numbered 5, after V lost 0 bases and J lost 4 bases.